Listed below are T cell receptor beta chains from one sample, sequenced in a study of blood T cell repertoires in COVID-19. TCRdb keeps only in-frame clones here, not all; method: immunoSEQ multiplex PCR. This table holds about 170,000 clones, about nine tenths found once. Specimen: peripheral blood. All receptors derive from a man in his 60s with acute or convalescent COVID-19. Each CDR3 is given with its conserved first and last residue. The D gene is left open where the match is weak. Part of the rows lack a size; the others show once, few, many or a class for expanded clones.

>NA|NA|TRBV5-1|TRBJ2-5
CASSLVFETQYF
TGCGCCAGCAGCTTGGTCTTTGAGACCCAGTACTTC
>once|NA|TRBV7-9|TRBJ2-1
CASSFTNNEQFF
TGTGCCAGCAGCTTTACAAACAATGAGCAGTTCTTC
>NA|NA|TRBV30|TRBJ1-2
CAWSPGLYGYTF
TGTGCCTGGAGTCCGGGACTCTATGGCTACACCTTC
>NA|TRBD1|TRBV6-4|TRBJ1-4
CASAGTGAPNEKLFF
TGTGCCAGCGCCGGGACAGGGGCCCCTAATGAAAAACTGTTTTTT
>NA|NA|TRBV10-3|TRBJ2-1
CAISANREYNEQFF
TGTGCCATCAGTGCTAACAGGGAGTACAATGAGCAGTTCTTC
>NA|TRBD2|TRBV9|TRBJ2-1
CASSPGTSGHPLWNEQFF
TGTGCCAGCAGCCCGGGGACTAGCGGCCACCCGCTGTGGAATGAGCAGTTCTTC
>NA|TRBD1|TRBV5-1|TRBJ1-4
CASSQPGTGYPNEKLFF
TGCGCCAGCAGCCAGCCCGGGACAGGGTACCCTAATGAAAAACTGTTTTTT
>NA|NA|TRBV7-2|TRBJ2-1
CASSLGAGKTYNEQFF
TGTGCCAGCAGCTTAGGAGCGGGTAAAACCTACAATGAGCAGTTCTTC
>few|NA|TRBV6-5|TRBJ1-2
CASRRTSTNYGYTF
TGTGCCAGCAGGAGGACATCCACTAACTATGGCTACACCTTC
>NA|NA|TRBV5-1|TRBJ2-2
CASSFSGMNTGELFF
TGCGCCAGCAGCTTCAGCGGAATGAACACCGGGGAGCTGTTTTTT
>many|NA|TRBV14|TRBJ2-1
CASSQERGVVVNEQFF
TGTGCCAGCAGCCAAGAAAGGGGCGTTGTAGTGAATGAGCAGTTCTTC
>NA|TRBD2|TRBV7-8|TRBJ2-1
CASSLAGQTYNEQFF
TGTGCCAGCAGCCTAGCGGGACAAACCTACAATGAGCAGTTCTTC
>NA|NA|TRBV9|TRBJ1-2
CASSVTARADYGYTF
TGTGCCAGCAGCGTTACGGCGCGGGCCGACTATGGCTACACCTTC
>NA|TRBD2|TRBV6-2/TRBV6-3|TRBJ2-1
CASSLFLAGVGNEQFF
TGTGCCAGCAGTTTATTCCTAGCGGGAGTTGGCAATGAGCAGTTCTTC
>NA|TRBD1|TRBV5-1|TRBJ2-1
CASSINRDRASNEQFF
TGCGCCAGCAGCATAAACCGGGACAGGGCTAGCAATGAGCAGTTCTTC
>NA|NA|TRBV3-1/TRBV3-2|TRBJ1-3
CASSQRSGNTIYF
TGTGCCAGCAGCCAACGTTCTGGAAACACCATATATTTT
>NA|NA|TRBV19|TRBJ1-1
CASSIRPHTEAFF
TGTGCCAGTAGTATTCGTCCCCACACTGAAGCTTTCTTT
>once|NA|TRBV6-5|TRBJ1-1
CASSDNEDSEAFF
TGTGCCAGCAGCGATAATGAGGACAGTGAAGCTTTCTTT
>few|TRBD1|TRBV19|TRBJ2-7
CATRTGYEQYF
TGTGCCACCCGGACAGGGTACGAGCAGTACTTC
>NA|NA|TRBV5-1|TRBJ2-3
CASSLDGTDTQYF
TGCGCCAGCAGCTTGGACGGTACAGATACGCAGTATTTT
>NA|NA|TRBV7-2|TRBJ1-1
CASSLGTQNTEAFF
TGTGCCAGCAGCTTAGGGACACAGAACACTGAAGCTTTCTTT
>NA|NA|TRBV2|TRBJ1-2
CASREDSYGYTF
TGTGCCAGCAGGGAGGACAGCTATGGCTACACCTTC
>NA|NA|TRBV5-1|TRBJ1-6
CASSLSPGVNSPLHF
TGCGCCAGCAGCTTAAGTCCAGGGGTAAATTCACCCCTCCACTTT
>NA|TRBD1|TRBV19|TRBJ2-3
CASSKRQGSVRTDTQYF
TGTGCCAGTAGCAAAAGACAGGGGTCGGTCCGCACAGATACGCAGTATTTT
>NA|TRBD2|TRBV10-1|TRBJ2-5
CASRVHESLAGEETQYF
TGCGCCAGCAGGGTCCATGAATCTCTAGCGGGGGAAGAGACCCAGTACTTC
>NA|NA|TRBV12-3/TRBV12-4|TRBJ2-5
CASSRRGRETQYF
TGTGCCAGCAGTAGGAGGGGGCGAGAGACCCAGTACTTC
>NA|TRBD1|TRBV19|TRBJ1-3
CASSAPGTDGPMAGNTIYF
TGTGCCAGTAGTGCTCCCGGGACAGATGGTCCCATGGCTGGAAACACCATATATTTT
>NA|TRBD2|TRBV25-1|TRBJ2-1
CASSEGYGRGGRNEQFF
TGTGCCAGCAGTGAGGGTTACGGGCGGGGGGGCCGGAATGAGCAGTTCTTC
>few|TRBD2|TRBV9|TRBJ2-1
CASSTGLAGANEQFF
TGTGCCAGCAGCACGGGACTAGCGGGAGCTAATGAGCAGTTCTTC
>NA|NA|TRBV6-5|TRBJ2-7
CASTPSHGMSYEQYF
TGTGCCAGCACCCCGTCCCACGGGATGTCCTACGAGCAGTACTTC
>NA|NA|TRBV6-1|TRBJ1-4
CASSEAVRPFGYEKLFF
TGTGCCAGCAGTGAAGCGGTCCGGCCGTTCGGGTATGAAAAACTGTTTTTT
>NA|NA|TRBV5-1|TRBJ1-3
CASSLEPGNTIYF
TGCGCCAGCAGCTTGGAGCCTGGAAACACCATATATTTT
>NA|TRBD1|TRBV5-1|TRBJ2-3
CASSLERTGGRDTQYF
TGCGCCAGCAGCTTAGAGAGGACAGGGGGCCGAGATACGCAGTATTTT
>NA|TRBD1|TRBV6-2/TRBV6-3|TRBJ2-7
CASSYSRTGSSYEQYF
TGTGCCAGCAGTTACTCTCGGACAGGGAGCTCCTACGAGCAGTACTTC
>NA|TRBD1|TRBV14|TRBJ1-1
CASSPGQGRRTEAFF
TGTGCCAGCAGCCCGGGACAGGGAAGGAGAACTGAAGCTTTCTTT
>once|NA|TRBV6-5|TRBJ1-3
CASSYSLRGSGNTIYF
TGTGCCAGCAGTTACTCGCTCCGGGGTTCTGGAAACACCATATATTTT
>NA|NA|TRBV19|TRBJ2-2
CASSIVRTGELFF
TGTGCCAGTAGTATAGTGCGCACCGGGGAGCTGTTTTTT
>NA|NA|TRBV24-1|TRBJ1-1
CATRRGEEAFF
TGTGCCACTAGGAGAGGAGAGGAAGCTTTCTTT
>NA|NA|TRBV20-1|TRBJ1-4
CSATQNEKLFF
TGCAGTGCTACGCAGAATGAAAAACTGTTTTTT
>NA|NA|TRBV3-1/TRBV3-2|TRBJ2-2
CASSQGINTGELFF
TGTGCCAGCAGCCAAGGTATCAACACCGGGGAGCTGTTTTTT
>NA|NA|TRBV29-1|TRBJ1-1
CSPMRAGGNTEAFF
TGCAGCCCTATGAGGGCGGGCGGGAACACTGAAGCTTTCTTT
>NA|TRBD1|TRBV7-9|TRBJ1-1
CASSLTGTGSTEAFF
TGTGCCAGCAGCTTAACCGGGACAGGGAGCACTGAAGCTTTCTTT